The T cell receptor beta chain described here comes from a study of T-cell memory formation after mild COVID-19. About the research overall: TCR clustering was largely donor specific.

TCRdb independently ran MiXCR on the 5' RACE reads; one entry per CDR3 protein. The table records about 340,000 distinct CDR3 sequences, roughly 20% of them present only once. In this sample, this clonotype turned up a few times. The TCR sequence derives from an adult woman who had mild COVID-19 (a few samples of this study predate the infection). Cell type and time point are not known. The sample consisted of PBMCs or a T cell subset sorted from them (not recorded which).

CDR3 DNA: TGCAGCGTTTCGGACCTTAACGAGCAGTACTTC. This translates into CSVSDLNEQYF. J is TRBJ2-7 and V is TRBV29-1, with no clear D. CDR1 SQVTM and CDR2 ANQGSEA come from the germline V gene. Trimming cost V 5 bases and J 5 bases, with 10 bases left between them. The CDR3 runs 11 residues.